A single TCR beta chain is shown here with its context. The antigen is undetermined. This specimen comes from a study of T cell responses to AZD1222 COVID-19 vaccine. General study findings and limits: Once two AZD1222 doses were given, Spike-specific TCR breadth and depth went up. The peak T cell response came first, and repertoires were sampled only after it. Baseline seropositives among AZD1222 recipients totaled only five or six.

Germline-derived CDR1 and CDR2 are SGHTA and FQGNSA. The V segment lost 6 bases and the J segment 0 bases; nucleotides outside the gene matches: 10. The CDR3 loop spans 17 amino acids. TCRdb's copy holds only in-frame clones and misses some; the assay was immunoSEQ multiplex PCR. Here the sample spans tens of thousands of clones, 80% being singletons. This chain links TRBV7-2 with TRBJ1-3, with 8 positions matching TRBD1. The clonotype originates from an adult who received the MenACWY meningococcal vaccine as a control. The sample consisted of peripheral blood, taken 28 days after the second dose of the MenACWY control vaccine. This chain's CDR3 is CASREGQGFGSGNTIYF. The CDR3 DNA follows: TGTGCCAGCAGAGAAGGACAGGGCTTTGGCTCTGGAAACACCATATATTTT.